A selection of T cell receptor beta chains follows, all from one sample in a study of OX40 agonist ivuxolimab in advanced cancers. The data were produced by immunoSEQ multiplex PCR, yet TCRdb's version contains in-frame clones alone and is incomplete. Of roughly 83,000 clones listed, about 90% are singletons. The sequencing here drew on CD4+ or CD8+ T cells sorted from blood, taken in a trial of the OX40 agonist ivuxolimab. The receptor source for this set is an adult with an advanced solid tumor such as melanoma, head and neck, liver or kidney cancer. Both conserved end residues are part of each CDR3. A D gene is named only where the DNA matches it firmly. Clone size is not always given. Where it is, it says once, few, many or a class for expanded clones.

cdr3_aa cdr3_nt clone_size j_call v_call d_call
CASSPGPPGPQHF TGTGCCAGCAGTCCAGGACCGCCGGGGCCCCAGCATTTT . TRBJ1-5 TRBV28 .
CATSYGEGQPQHF TGTGCCACCAGTTATGGGGAGGGTCAGCCCCAGCATTTT . TRBJ1-5 TRBV15 .
CASSVGGTGNTIYF TGTGCCAGCAGCGTGGGAGGGACTGGAAACACCATATATTTT . TRBJ1-3 TRBV9 .
CASSQDSAIEQFF TGCGCCAGCAGCCAAGATTCCGCAATAGAGCAGTTCTTC . TRBJ2-1 TRBV4-1 .
CASSFQETQYF TGTGCCAGCAGCTTCCAAGAGACCCAGTACTTC . TRBJ2-5 TRBV5-6 .
CAWSVGPGYTF TGTGCCTGGAGTGTGGGGCCAGGCTACACCTTC . TRBJ1-2 TRBV30 .
CASSLSYGNTIYF TGTGCCAGCAGTTTAAGTTATGGAAACACCATATATTTT . TRBJ1-3 TRBV28 .
CASSVGDRNYGYTF TGTGCCAGCAGCGTTGGGGACAGAAACTATGGCTACACCTTC . TRBJ1-2 TRBV9 TRBD1
CASSLSILRMNTEAFF TGTGCCAGCAGCTTGTCTATCTTACGCATGAACACTGAAGCTTTCTTT . TRBJ1-1 TRBV5-6 .
CASSLGQETQYF TGTGCCAGCAGCTTAGGACAAGAGACCCAGTACTTC . TRBJ2-5 TRBV11-2 .
CASTITGFGEQFF TGTGCCAGCACCATTACAGGGTTCGGTGAGCAGTTCTTC . TRBJ2-1 TRBV9 .
CASSYFPGGELFF TGTGCCAGCAGTTATTTCCCCGGCGGGGAGCTGTTTTTT . TRBJ2-2 TRBV6-5 .
CASSDRYSGNTIYF TGTGCCAGCAGTGACCGATACTCTGGAAACACCATATATTTT once TRBJ1-3 TRBV9 .
CASSGDKETQYF TGTGCCAGCAGTGGAGATAAGGAGACCCAGTACTTC once TRBJ2-5 TRBV25-1 .
CASSMSSGRSPLGQFF TGTGCCAGCAGCATGTCTAGCGGGAGATCCCCACTTGGGCAGTTCTTC . TRBJ2-1 TRBV9 TRBD2
CASSHDHGWETQYF TGTGCCAGCAGTCACGATCACGGATGGGAGACCCAGTACTTC . TRBJ2-5 TRBV6-6 .
CASSTSGGTFEGETQYF TGTGCCAGCTCAACTAGCGGGGGGACCTTCGAGGGGGAGACCCAGTACTTC . TRBJ2-5 TRBV18 TRBD2
CASRGLAGNEQFF TGCGCCAGCAGGGGACTAGCGGGCAATGAGCAGTTCTTC . TRBJ2-1 TRBV5-1 TRBD2
CASSPWGVQPQHF TGCGCCAGCAGCCCTTGGGGCGTTCAGCCCCAGCATTTT . TRBJ1-5 TRBV4-3 .
CASSQGPFWSFKYNEQFF TGCGCCAGCAGCCAAGGACCTTTTTGGAGTTTTAAATACAATGAGCAGTTCTTC . TRBJ2-1 TRBV4-1 .
CASRGLSYEQYF TGTGCCAGCAGGGGATTATCCTACGAGCAGTACTTC . TRBJ2-7 TRBV11-2 .
CAWSVESHSYNSPLHF TGTGCCTGGAGTGTTGAGTCGCACTCCTATAATTCACCCCTCCACTTT . TRBJ1-6 TRBV30 .
CASSFGIGTEAFF TGCGCCAGCAGCTTTGGGATAGGCACTGAAGCTTTCTTT . TRBJ1-1 TRBV5-1 .
CASSLYRDYSNQPQHF TGTGCCAGCAGTTTATACAGAGATTATAGCAATCAGCCCCAGCATTTT . TRBJ1-5 TRBV28 .
CASSQDSLKSSYNSPLHF TGTGCCAGCAGCCAGGACTCTTTGAAGAGCTCCTATAATTCACCCCTCCACTTT . TRBJ1-6 TRBV4-2 .
CASSLGIAGGSYNEQFF TGTGCCAGCAGTTTAGGAATAGCGGGAGGGAGTTACAATGAGCAGTTCTTC . TRBJ2-1 TRBV28 TRBD2
CASSQEEYSNQPQHF TGTGCCAGCAGCCAAGAGGAATATAGCAATCAGCCCCAGCATTTT . TRBJ1-5 TRBV4-2 .
CASSPTTNSPLHF TGTGCCAGCAGCCCCACGACCAATTCACCCCTCCACTTT . TRBJ1-6 TRBV7-2 .
CASSPDRGGSTEAFF TGTGCCAGCAGCCCGGACAGGGGCGGGAGCACTGAAGCTTTCTTT . TRBJ1-1 TRBV7-9 TRBD1
CASSLIAGYTDTQYF TGTGCCAGCAGTTTAATAGCGGGGTACACAGATACGCAGTATTTT . TRBJ2-3 TRBV27 TRBD2
CASSPGWVYGYTF TGTGCCAGCAGTCCCGGGTGGGTCTATGGCTACACCTTC . TRBJ1-2 TRBV28 .
CASSVQGAGEKLFF TGTGCCAGCAGCGTACAGGGGGCCGGTGAAAAACTGTTTTTT . TRBJ1-4 TRBV7-9 TRBD1
CAWSIGGFWDTEAFF TGTGCCTGGAGCATCGGGGGGTTTTGGGACACTGAAGCTTTCTTT . TRBJ1-1 TRBV30 .
CASSFPASSGDYNEQFF TGTGCCAGCAGTTTTCCCGCATCTAGCGGGGATTACAATGAGCAGTTCTTC . TRBJ2-1 TRBV28 TRBD2
CASSRAPGFTDTQYF TGTGCCAGCAGTCGAGCCCCCGGCTTTACAGATACGCAGTATTTT . TRBJ2-3 TRBV6-1 .
CSVEGGISYNEQFF TGCAGCGTTGAAGGGGGGATTTCCTACAATGAGCAGTTCTTC . TRBJ2-1 TRBV29-1 .
CASSQSGNSPLHF TGTGCCAGCAGCCAATCTGGAAATTCACCCCTCCACTTT . TRBJ1-6 TRBV4-2 .
CASRRTSGVPLSYNEQFF TGTGCCAGCAGAAGGACTAGCGGGGTCCCACTATCCTACAATGAGCAGTTCTTC . TRBJ2-1 TRBV2 TRBD2
CASSSHTDTQYF TGTGCCAGCAGCTCCCACACAGATACGCAGTATTTT . TRBJ2-3 TRBV13 .
CASSVPLTDTQYF TGCGCCAGCAGCGTCCCTCTCACAGATACGCAGTATTTT . TRBJ2-3 TRBV4-1 .
CASSYEGSGNTIYF TGTGCCAGCAGTTACGAGGGGTCTGGAAACACCATATATTTT . TRBJ1-3 TRBV6-5 .
CASSQLLGSRTNNEQFF TGCGCCAGCAGCCAACTCCTCGGATCGAGAACTAACAATGAGCAGTTCTTC once TRBJ2-1 TRBV4-3 .
CASSVYAEPYNEQFF TGTGCCAGCAGCGTATACGCGGAACCCTACAATGAGCAGTTCTTC . TRBJ2-1 TRBV9 .
CASSPHYLGSYNEQFF TGTGCCAGCAGCCCACATTACTTGGGCTCCTACAATGAGCAGTTCTTC . TRBJ2-1 TRBV9 .
CASSLYYEQYF TGCGCCAGCAGCTTGTATTACGAGCAGTACTTC once TRBJ2-7 TRBV5-1 .